These 2 T cell receptor beta chains were all obtained from the same sample, sequenced in a study of T cell responses to AZD1222 COVID-19 vaccine. Assay used: immunoSEQ multiplex PCR; TCRdb lists only in-frame clones, some missing. The sample contains some 70,000 clones, 75% to 85% of which appear only once. The sequencing used peripheral blood, collected 28 days after the second AZD1222 dose. The receptors originated from an adult who received the AZD1222 COVID-19 vaccine.

V is TRBV7-2 and J is TRBJ1-2, with unresolved D. The germline V gene encodes CDR1 SGHTA and CDR2 FQGNSA. V was trimmed by 3 bases and J by 2 bases, leaving 10 bases between them. This CDR3 region has 14 residues. The CDR3 coding sequence is TGTGCCAGCAGCTTCACACCACCCAACTATGGCTACACCTTC. Its protein is CASSFTPPNYGYTF. The full variable domain, completed using reference TRBV7-2 and TRBJ1-2, is GAGVSQSPSNKVTEKGKDVELRCDPISGHTALYWYRQSLGQGLEFLIYFQGNSAPDKSGLPSDRFSAERTGGSVSTLTIQRTQQEDSAVYLCASSFTPPNYGYTFGSGTRLTVV.

This clone has just a few counts. The chain recombines TRBV7-9 with TRBJ1-3, with D possibly TRBD1 on 5 matching bases. Per germline, CDR1 SEHNR and CDR2 FQNEAQ (reference sequence). The ends were cut back, 5 bases at V and 4 bases at J, with 18 bases in the middle. The CDR3 extends over 16 amino acids. The CDR3, as DNA: TGTGCCAGCAGCCCACTAAAGGGGACGGCCGGAAACACCATATATTTT. This codes for CASSPLKGTAGNTIYF.